These 18 T cell receptor beta chains were all obtained from the same sample, sequenced in a study of blood T cell repertoires in COVID-19. Here immunoSEQ multiplex PCR was the method, and the copy in TCRdb shows in-frame clones only, minus some. This table has some 30,000 clones, roughly 86% appearing once. Sequencing was done on a sample of peripheral blood. Every receptor here comes from a human donor in a cohort sampled during active COVID-19.

The DNA of the CDR3 is TGTGCCAGCAGCTTGCGGACAGGGATGAACACTGAAGCTTTCTTT. Translated, it gives CASSLRTGMNTEAFF. This chain joins TRBV11-3 and TRBJ1-1; 8 nucleotides align to TRBD1. J was trimmed by 0 bases and V by 3 bases; bases with no gene match: 3. CDR1 SGHNT and CDR2 YENEEA come from the germline V gene. CDR3 length equals 15 residues. Full variable domain (missing parts from reference TRBV11-3 and TRBJ1-1): EAGVVQSPRYKIIEKKQPVAFWCNPISGHNTLYWYLQNLGQGPELLIRYENEEAVDDSQLPKDRFSAERLKGVDSTLKIQPAELGDSAVYLCASSLRTGMNTEAFFGQGTRLTVV.

The genes are TRBV5-1 and TRBJ2-3; no reliable D call. The CDR3 loop spans 16 amino acids. Between the trimmed V and J ends, which lost 0 bases and 2 bases, there was a span of 13 bases. Looked up from germline, CDR1 is SGHRS and CDR2 is YFSETQ. The CDR3 nucleotides read TGCGCCAGCAGCTTGGGGGCAGCTAAACTCACAGATACGCAGTATTTT. Translated: CASSLGAAKLTDTQYF.

CDR3 DNA: TGTGCCAGCAGCCAAGATGTCTCGACAGGGGGAATCAATCAGCCCCAGCATTTT. It codes for CASSQDVSTGGINQPQHF. This chain joins TRBV4-2 and TRBJ1-5, with 9 bases that match TRBD1. CDR3 length: 18 amino acids. J was trimmed by 3 bases and V by 0 bases; bases with no gene match: 9. Looked up from germline, CDR1 is LGHNA and CDR2 is YNFKEQ.

The table lists this clone with a few counts. The chain recombines TRBV6-5 with TRBJ1-1, with D perhaps matching TRBD1 (5 bases). Trimming left V 2 bases short and J 4 bases short, with 17 bases between. Germline CDR1 and CDR2: MNHEY and SVGAGI. The CDR3 loop spans 16 amino acids. The CDR3 region has the DNA TGTGCCAGCAGTTACCGGCGGGGCGGGAGTGGCACTGAAGCTTTCTTT. Amino acid sequence: CASSYRRGGSGTEAFF.

The V gene is TRBV28, the J gene TRBJ2-5; 9 nucleotides match TRBD1. Losses at the gene ends were 6 bases for V and 5 bases for J; bases not matched to a gene: 13. This CDR3 region has 16 residues. Germline V gene sequence: CDR1 MDHEN, CDR2 SYDVKM. The CDR3 DNA reads as TGTGCCAGCAGAGACCTATCCCGGACAGGGGATGAGACCCAGTACTTC. It yields the protein CASRDLSRTGDETQYF.

The chain has TRBV18 and TRBJ1-1; 8 bases align to TRBD1. After removal of 2 bases from V and 8 bases from J, the junction contained 10 bases not matched to a gene. Germline V gives CDR1 KGHSH, CDR2 LQKENI. This CDR3 contains 15 residues. The CDR3 here is CASSPNGQGFTEAFF. The DNA for the CDR3 is TGTGCCAGCTCACCAAATGGACAGGGCTTTACAGAAGCTTTCTTT.

This chain uses TRBV5-4 with TRBJ2-3; 9 bases agree with TRBD2. Germline-derived CDR1 and CDR2 are SGHNT and YYREEE (reference sequence). J lost 3 bases, V lost 0 bases, and 5 bases had no gene match. The CDR3 length is 16 residues. This CDR3 is CASSLEAGGVTDTQYF. The CDR3 nucleotides are TGTGCCAGCAGCTTGGAAGCGGGGGGCGTTACAGATACGCAGTATTTT.

The chain combines TRBV5-4 with TRBJ2-5, with unresolved D. This CDR3 has 13 residues. V was clipped by 0 bases and J by 5 bases, with 8 bases between them. Germline CDR1 SGHNT, CDR2 YYREEE (reference sequence). The CDR3 coding sequence is TGTGCCAGCAGCTTGGAAGTGAGGGAGACCCAGTACTTC. This encodes CASSLEVRETQYF.

The rearrangement joins TRBV9 to TRBJ2-6; TRBD1 agrees at 7 bases. Germline V lookup: CDR1 SGDLS, CDR2 YYNGEE. The V and J ends lost 4 bases and 0 bases, in that order; junction bases with no gene match: 10. The CDR3 runs to 18 residues. CDR3 amino acids: CASSHSKWTGSGANVLTF. CDR3 in DNA: TGTGCCAGCAGCCATTCAAAGTGGACAGGCTCTGGGGCCAACGTCCTGACTTTC.

The chain carries TRBV19 and TRBJ2-7, with D tentatively TRBD1 (5 bases). The CDR3 extends over 14 amino acids. The V gene's germline CDR1 is LNHDA and CDR2 SQIVND (reference sequence). The germline V and J ends were trimmed by 3 bases and 5 bases, with 14 bases remaining between them. DNA of the CDR3: TGTGCCAGTAGTATGTGGCAGGGTCGGAACGAGCAGTACTTC. Translation: CASSMWQGRNEQYF.

This clone has only a few counts. The rearrangement joins TRBV3-1 (or the pseudogene TRBV3-2) to TRBJ1-5; 8 bases align to TRBD1. The CDR3 runs to 13 residues. Germline V CDR1 and CDR2: LGHDT, YNNKEL (reference sequence). V shed 5 bases, J shed 5 bases, and the junction held 2 bases outside the gene matches. Here the CDR3 DNA reads TGTGCCAGCAGCATGGACAGGGATCAGCCCCAGCATTTT. This encodes CASSMDRDQPQHF.

In this sample, this clone turned up a few times. The genes are TRBV14 and TRBJ2-7; D gene unclear. The CDR3 loop spans 12 amino acids. V gave up 4 bases and J gave up 4 bases, with 8 bases separating them. Germline V gene lookup returns CDR1 SGHDN and CDR2 FVKESK. The CDR3 bases are TGTGCCAGCAGCCGTCAGGCGTACGAGCAGTACTTC. The encoded protein is CASSRQAYEQYF.

CDR3 in DNA: TGTGCCAGCAGTTACACCGGGACAGGGACCTACGAGCAGTACTTC. Its protein is CASSYTGTGTYEQYF. The chain recombines TRBV6-2 or TRBV6-3 with TRBJ2-7; 9 bases are a match to TRBD1. This CDR3 has 15 amino acids. V lost 2 bases to trimming and J lost 2 bases; unmatched junction nucleotides: 4. Germline-derived CDR1 and CDR2 are MNHEY and SVGEGT.

V is TRBV23-1 and J is TRBJ2-2; D uncertain. TRBV23-1 is filed as an ORF, its function uncertain. Trimming took 10 bases from V and 0 from J, leaving 12 bases between them. The CDR3 length is 14 residues. The CDR3 protein is CATQVPANTGELFF. CDR3 nucleotide sequence: TGCGCCACCCAGGTGCCAGCGAACACCGGGGAGCTGTTTTTT.

The rearrangement links TRBV28 to TRBJ1-6; 8 bases match TRBD1. The V gene end was trimmed by 5 bases and the J gene end by 11 bases; junction bases not matched to a gene: 5. The CDR3 has 13 amino acids. Germline assignment: CDR1 MDHEN and CDR2 SYDVKM. The CDR3 sequence: CASSPGQGPPLHF. The CDR3 DNA follows: TGTGCCAGCAGTCCCGGACAGGGACCACCCCTCCACTTT.

The gene calls are TRBV11-3 and TRBJ2-7; weak D call: TRBD1 (6 bases). The germline V and J ends were trimmed by 4 bases and 6 bases, with 13 bases remaining between them. The CDR3 has 13 residues. Germline V lookup: CDR1 SGHNT, CDR2 YENEEA. The CDR3 bases are TGTGCCAGCAGCTCCCTCACAGGGACCGAGCAGTACTTC. Translated: CASSSLTGTEQYF.

CDR3 in DNA: TGTGCCAGCAGTTACACCCAGGGAAACACCATATATTTT. It specifies CASSYTQGNTIYF. The V and J genes are TRBV6-5 and TRBJ1-3; unclear D gene. CDR1 is MNHEY and CDR2 is SVGAGI in the germline V gene. The CDR3 covers 13 residues. Trimming removed 2 bases at V and 4 bases at J, with 6 bases between.

V usage is TRBV4-1 and J usage is TRBJ2-3; D is possibly TRBD2 (6 bases). The CDR3 spans 16 residues. V was cut by 1 base and J by 4 bases, with 15 bases left in between. Germline loops: CDR1 MGHRA, CDR2 YSYEKL. The CDR3 sequence: CASSQGLRGLADTQYF. The CDR3 nucleotides read TGCGCCAGCAGCCAAGGTCTGCGGGGATTGGCAGATACGCAGTATTTT.